These 24 T cell receptor beta chains were all obtained from the same sample, sequenced in a study of blood T cell repertoires in COVID-19 (dated by TCRdb to about 2020). Library generation was performed with the immunoSEQ multiplex PCR assay. Here the immuneACCESS table is served through TCRdb, limited to in-frame sequences with V and J called. Missing clones are a known gap in these copies; in checked studies unresolved V genes cover under half, and the rest lacks a known reason. Recorded for this sample are over 85,000 clones; around 83% of them occurred a single time. Of the sample, around 2.1% is held by the ten largest clones. The sequenced material came from peripheral blood. These receptor sequences come from a woman in her seventies with acute or convalescent COVID-19.

The table lists this clone with a few counts. The genes are TRBV24-1 and TRBJ1-2, with 8 bases fitting TRBD1. The germline V gene has CDR1 KGHDR and CDR2 SFDVKD. The CDR3 is 12 residues long. With V trimmed by 5 bases and J by 6 bases, 1 base remained unmatched. CDR3 sequence: CATSATGDGYTF. In DNA form, the CDR3 reads TGTGCCACCAGTGCGACAGGGGATGGCTACACCTTC.

Regarding this clone: Its ends do not fully match the called genes, so a read error is possible. V and J are TRBV7-7 and TRBJ2-5, with 7 bases matching TRBD1. Germline CDR1 reads SSHAT; CDR2 reads FNYEAQ (reference sequence). The CDR3 length is 14 residues. The CDR3 region is CASSSGTVQETQYF. The CDR3 DNA reads as TGTGCTAGCAGCTCCGGGACAGTCCAAGAGACCCAGTACTTC.

The V and J genes are TRBV7-9 and TRBJ2-1; the match to TRBD1 covers 9 bases. The J segment lost 15 bases and the V segment lost 3 bases, leaving 12 bases of the junction unmatched. This CDR3 contains 14 residues. From germline, CDR1 is SEHNR and CDR2 FQNEAQ (reference sequence). The chain's CDR3 is CASSFGDRESKRFF. The CDR3 DNA reads as TGTGCCAGCAGCTTTGGGGACAGGGAGTCCAAGCGGTTCTTC.

V gene TRBV6-5 combines with J gene TRBJ1-4, with 8 bases matching TRBD1. CDR1 is MNHEY, CDR2 SVGAGI, per germline. The V and J ends lost 5 bases and 7 bases, in that order; junction bases with no gene match: 9. The CDR3 totals 15 residues. CDR3 nucleotides: TGTGCCAGCAGTCGCCAGGGGGCAGTTCCTGAAAAACTGTTTTTT. As protein: CASSRQGAVPEKLFF.

The V and J genes are TRBV7-8 and TRBJ2-7; 14 nucleotides match TRBD2. V trimming: 4 bases; J trimming: 7 bases; junction bases outside the gene matches: 9. Germline V gives CDR1 SGHVS, CDR2 FQNEAQ. The CDR3 covers 16 residues. The CDR3 sequence: CASSSERTSGGREQYF. The CDR3, as DNA: TGTGCCAGCAGCTCGGAGAGGACTAGCGGGGGGAGGGAGCAGTACTTC.

The rearrangement links TRBV5-5 to TRBJ1-1; D possibly corresponds to TRBD1 (6 bases). Trimming removed 3 bases from V and 0 bases from J, with 12 bases in between. The CDR3 spans 15 residues. Per the germline V gene, CDR1 is SGHKS and CDR2 is YYEKEE (reference sequence). In DNA, the CDR3 is TGTGCCAGCAGCTACAACAGGGCTATGAACACTGAAGCTTTCTTT. Translated: CASSYNRAMNTEAFF.

The V and J genes are TRBV6-6 and TRBJ2-3; perhaps TRBD1 as D (6 bases). The CDR3 has 15 residues. CDR1 and CDR2 (germline): MNHNY, SVGAGI (reference sequence). V was cut by 4 bases and J by 4 bases, with 15 bases left in between. The CDR3 nucleotides are TGTGCCAGCAGTTCGAGGACAGAAACGGCAGATACGCAGTATTTT. It encodes CASSSRTETADTQYF.

The rearrangement joins TRBV2 to TRBJ1-2, with a tentative D call TRBD1 (5 bases). The CDR3 loop spans 13 amino acids. Germline V gene data show CDR1 as SNHLY and CDR2 as FYNNEI. Trimming shortened V by 8 bases and J by 5 bases, and 15 bases separated the two germline ends. The DNA of the CDR3 is TGTGCCAGCCCGGCCCAGGGTCTGTATGGCTACACCTTC. Amino acids: CASPAQGLYGYTF.

This clone came up a few times. This chain connects TRBV2 to TRBJ2-2, with D possibly TRBD1 on 6 matching bases. Germline CDR1 SNHLY, CDR2 FYNNEI. The V gene lost 6 bases and the J gene lost 0 bases, with 8 bases spanning the gap. There are 14 residues in the CDR3. The chain's CDR3 is CASRAGANTGELFF. In DNA, the CDR3 is TGTGCCAGCAGAGCAGGGGCGAACACCGGGGAGCTGTTTTTT.

The chain couples TRBV4-1 to TRBJ1-5; 8 bases agree with TRBD1. J gave up 6 bases and V 6 bases, and 16 bases lay outside the gene matches. Germline V gene sequence: CDR1 MGHRA, CDR2 YSYEKL. This CDR3 has 17 residues. The CDR3 sequence: CASSLQGAGLVIQPQHF. CDR3 sequence (DNA): TGCGCCAGCAGTCTTCAGGGGGCAGGGCTCGTAATTCAGCCCCAGCATTTT.

The J gene is TRBJ2-5, the V gene TRBV18, with a tentative D call TRBD1 (6 bases). CDR1 and CDR2 (germline): KGHSH, LQKENI. The CDR3 length is 16 residues. Trimming removed 3 bases at V and 7 bases at J, with 21 bases between. CDR3 protein: CASSPDFTGFYGTQYF. The CDR3 bases are TGTGCCAGCTCACCCGATTTTACAGGGTTCTACGGGACCCAGTACTTC.

The chain has TRBV10-2 and TRBJ1-5, with 8 positions matching TRBD1. The CDR3 is 16 residues long. CDR1 is WSHSY, CDR2 SAAADI, per germline. After removal of 8 bases from V and 0 bases from J, the junction contained 9 bases not matched to a gene. The CDR3: CASHPTGANSNQPQHF. In DNA, the CDR3 is TGCGCCAGCCATCCGACAGGGGCGAATAGCAATCAGCCCCAGCATTTT.

The chain couples TRBV13 to TRBJ2-2; D unclear. This CDR3 has 15 residues. Germline values: CDR1 PRHDT, CDR2 FYEKMQ (reference sequence). The V and J ends lost 1 base and 3 bases respectively, with 9 bases between them. CDR3 coding DNA: TGTGCCAGCAGCTTAGAACTTCCTTACACCGGGGAGCTGTTTTTT. This gives the protein CASSLELPYTGELFF.

The chain is built from TRBV4-2 and TRBJ1-3; D is unclear. Trimming took off 4 bases at V and 0 bases at J, with 13 bases between the two ends. This CDR3 region has 16 residues. Germline assignment: CDR1 LGHNA and CDR2 YNFKEQ. The CDR3 nucleotides are TGTGCCAGCAGCCGCGAAATCGTTACCTCTGGAAACACCATATATTTT. Protein product: CASSREIVTSGNTIYF.

The rearrangement uses TRBV18 and TRBJ1-3, with D maybe TRBD1 (5 bases). V dropped 2 bases and J dropped 5 bases, with 10 bases sitting between them. The germline gives CDR1 KGHSH, CDR2 LQKENI. This CDR3 contains 14 residues. CDR3 DNA: TGTGCCAGCTCACCAGCAGGGATCCGAAACACCATATATTTT. Residues: CASSPAGIRNTIYF.

This clone was seen a few times. The gene calls are TRBV18 and TRBJ1-1; 10 bases line up with TRBD1. CDR1 and CDR2 from the germline V gene are KGHSH and LQKENI. Trimming at V came to 6 bases and at J to 2 bases, leaving 6 bases not matched to a gene. CDR3 length: 15 residues. This CDR3 reads CASSATGGGNTEAFF. The DNA of the CDR3 is TGTGCCAGCTCTGCGACAGGGGGCGGAAACACTGAAGCTTTCTTT.

This clone showed up just once. The V and J genes are TRBV5-5 and TRBJ2-2; 9 bases are shared with TRBD1. CDR1 is SGHKS, CDR2 YYEKEE, per germline (reference sequence). The CDR3 has 17 residues. The V and J ends lost 3 bases and 0 bases, in that order; junction bases with no gene match: 6. Here the CDR3 reads CASSSLTGGTNTGELFF. The CDR3 DNA follows: TGTGCCAGCAGCTCATTGACAGGGGGGACGAACACCGGGGAGCTGTTTTTT.

V is TRBV6-5 and J is TRBJ2-1, with D unclear. Germline CDR1 MNHEY, CDR2 SVGAGI. The CDR3 consists of 12 residues. V was trimmed by 6 bases and J by 0 bases, leaving 3 bases between them. The CDR3 loop is CASRSSYNEQFF. The CDR3 coding sequence is TGTGCCAGCAGGAGCTCCTACAATGAGCAGTTCTTC.

This chain uses TRBV7-9 with TRBJ1-1, with TRBD1 as a possible D gene (5 bases). Trimming took 5 bases from V and 5 from J, leaving 15 bases between them. The germline V gene encodes CDR1 SEHNR and CDR2 FQNEAQ (reference sequence). CDR3 length equals 14 residues. CDR3 nucleotide sequence: TGTGCCAGCAGCCTTCCTGGGGGAGGGACTGAAGCTTTCTTT. It is translated as CASSLPGGGTEAFF.

The rearrangement joins TRBV11-2 to TRBJ1-1; D unclear. This CDR3 spans 14 amino acids. Germline CDR1 SGHAT, CDR2 FQNNGV. V lost 0 bases and J lost 6, with 11 bases in between. The CDR3 DNA sequence: TGTGCCAGCAGCTTAGATCCCCAGGCGTCTGAAGCTTTCTTT. This codes for CASSLDPQASEAFF. The full variable domain, with the rest looked up from reference TRBV11-2 and TRBJ1-1, is EAGVAQSPRYKIIEKRQSVAFWCNPISGHATLYWYQQILGQGPKLLIQFQNNGVVDDSQLPKDRFSAERLKGVDSTLKIQPAKLEDSAVYLCASSLDPQASEAFFGQGTRLTVV.

DNA for the CDR3: TGCGCCAGCAGCGTGCGAATCGGGACAGGGGGCCAAAACATTCAGTACTTC. Residues: CASSVRIGTGGQNIQYF. This chain connects TRBV5-1 to TRBJ2-4; 12 nucleotides line up with TRBD1. V shed 4 bases and J 5 bases; nucleotides not matched to a gene: 10. The germline CDR1 and CDR2 sequences are SGHRS and YFSETQ. This CDR3 contains 17 residues. Full variable domain (outside the CDR3, taken from reference TRBV5-1 and TRBJ2-4): KAGVTQTPRYLIKTRGQQVTLSCSPISGHRSVSWYQQTPGQGLQFLFEYFSETQRNKGNFPGRFSGRQFSNSRSEMNVSTLELGDSALYLCASSVRIGTGGQNIQYFGAGTRLSVL.

The chain links TRBV19 to TRBJ1-6; 7 bases fit TRBD1. Germline-derived CDR1 and CDR2 are LNHDA and SQIVND (reference sequence). J lost 7 bases, V lost 2 bases, and 8 bases had no gene match. CDR3 size: 16 residues. In DNA form, the CDR3 reads TGTGCCAGTAGTATACGAGGGGGCGCGCAAAATTCACCCCTCCACTTT. It encodes CASSIRGGAQNSPLHF.

The V and J genes are TRBV6-6 and TRBJ1-3; D not resolved. The V end lost 7 bases, the J end lost 0 bases, and 13 bases lay between the germline ends. The germline gives CDR1 MNHNY, CDR2 SVGAGI (reference sequence). The CDR3 has 15 amino acids. The CDR3, as DNA: TGTGCCAGCAAAAAAGACTCATTCTCTGGAAACACCATATATTTT. Its protein is CASKKDSFSGNTIYF.

Here the CDR3 reads CASSRQTLGDTQYF. The CDR3 region has the DNA TGCGCCAGCAGCCGCCAGACTTTGGGAGATACGCAGTATTTT. The genes are TRBV4-1 and TRBJ2-3; D unresolved. Per the germline V gene, CDR1 is MGHRA and CDR2 is YSYEKL. The CDR3 is 14 amino acids. The V end lost 4 bases, the J end lost 5 bases, and 13 bases lay between the germline ends.